Below, one T cell receptor beta chain is given with its context. Antigen: not known. The data belong to a study of Graves' ophthalmopathy and Graves' hyperthyroidism. Study details: Peripheral blood sampling occurred at initial diagnosis, before any treatment. Broader study findings: Discriminating ophthalmopathy from stable hyperthyroidism, a 13-signature model attained a sensitivity of approximately 85% and a specificity of 81.08%.

RNA transcripts were the source from which TCR beta CDR3 regions were amplified. An initial RT-PCR round employing HTBI primers preceded a second-round multiplex PCR. TCRdb passed the multiplex PCR reads through MiXCR, listing each CDR3 protein once. The data contain hundreds of thousands of distinct CDR3 sequences, roughly 15% of them singletons. Reliance was placed on clinical symptoms, serum thyroxine, TRAb, thyroid ultrasound and orbital computed tomography for diagnosis. The source of the PBMCs was about 10 ml of fresh peripheral blood. V was pared by 0 bases and J by 3 bases, with 15 bases between. The CDR3 runs 15 residues. Per germline, CDR1 GTSNPN and CDR2 SVGIG (reference sequence).

This chain links TRBV30 with TRBJ2-7; possible D gene TRBD2, 6 bases. Input material: peripheral blood. This receptor was obtained from a young woman with stable Graves' hyperthyroidism. CDR3 protein: CAWSVPGQGGYEQYF. CDR3 DNA sequence: TGTGCCTGGAGTGTTCCTGGGCAGGGAGGCTACGAGCAGTACTTC.